The 32 T cell receptor beta chains below come from one sample, sequenced in a study of CD8 T cells in ankylosing spondylitis. TCRdb re-analysed the 5' RACE reads in MiXCR, keeping a single row per CDR3 protein. This table holds a few hundred thousand distinct CDR3 sequences, roughly 8% found once. For these TCRs, the target antigens are not known. Study-wide results and limits: Made up of about eight highly homologous variants, a TCR beta motif appeared characteristic of ankylosing spondylitis blood.

Sample: blood, either unsorted or a sorted T cell fraction (not recorded which). These receptors all stem from a male donor with ankylosing spondylitis.

The table lists this clonotype with a few counts. The chain has TRBV18 and TRBJ2-1, with TRBD2 as a possible D gene (5 bases). Trimming left V 3 bases short and J 0 bases short, with 18 bases between. Germline values: CDR1 KGHSH, CDR2 LQKENI. The CDR3 extends over 18 amino acids. The CDR3 spells CASSPRAPAQSSYNEQFF. The CDR3 nucleotides read TGTGCCAGCTCACCGAGGGCCCCAGCTCAAAGCTCCTACAATGAGCAGTTCTTC.

The chain recombines TRBV14 with TRBJ2-7; 10 positions match TRBD1. This CDR3 contains 14 residues. CDR1 is SGHDN, CDR2 FVKESK, per germline. The V and J ends lost 4 bases and 4 bases, in that order; junction bases with no gene match: 4. CDR3 sequence: CASSRGDRGYEQYF. The CDR3 nucleotides are TGTGCCAGCAGCCGAGGGGACAGGGGATACGAGCAGTACTTC.

This clonotype has a handful of counts. This chain joins TRBV10-2 and TRBJ2-1; D is undetermined. The CDR3 spans 15 residues. Germline assignment: CDR1 WSHSY and CDR2 SAAADI. Trimming cost V 0 bases and J 4 bases, with 10 bases left between them. The CDR3 is CASSESAEPYNEQFF. The CDR3 bases are TGCGCCAGCAGTGAGTCAGCAGAGCCTTACAATGAGCAGTTCTTC.

The chain carries TRBV12-3 or TRBV12-4 and TRBJ2-2; 10 bases are shared with TRBD2. Germline trimming cut 6 bases from V and 1 base from J; bases unmatched to any gene: 5. The CDR3 sequence is 16 residues long. The CDR3 DNA reads TGTGCCAGCAGAGCAAGCGGGAGGGAGAACACCGGGGAGCTGTTTTTT. Residues: CASRASGRENTGELFF.

V usage is TRBV7-9 and J usage is TRBJ2-3; 7 nucleotides line up with TRBD2. CDR3 length equals 16 residues. The junction had 10 bases not matched to a gene; V was cut back by 5 bases and J by 2 bases. Germline V gives CDR1 SEHNR, CDR2 FQNEAQ (reference sequence). CDR3 in DNA: TGTGCCAGCAGCCAGTTTCTAGCGGTTCTCACAGATACGCAGTATTTT. Translating it yields CASSQFLAVLTDTQYF.

Many counts were recorded for this clonotype. This chain links TRBV12-3 or TRBV12-4 with TRBJ1-2; D unresolved. The CDR3 is made up of 13 amino acids. The ends were cut back, 3 bases at V and 2 bases at J, with 7 bases in the middle. The CDR3 DNA sequence: TGTGCCAGCAGTTTGGCAGCGAACTATGGCTACACCTTC. This encodes CASSLAANYGYTF.

Comments on this clonotype: With a much larger clone just one base away, this may be a read error. This CDR3 reads CASSPRLRAGVLFF. The CDR3 DNA reads as TGTGCCAGCAGTCCTCGACTGCGCGCCGGGGTGCTGTTTTTT. This chain connects TRBV12-3 or TRBV12-4 to TRBJ2-2; D possibly corresponds to TRBD2 (5 bases). The CDR3 has 14 amino acids.

This clonotype occurred many times. This chain joins TRBV10-3 and TRBJ2-1; 10 bases line up with TRBD2. Germline V CDR1 and CDR2: ENHRY, SYGVKD. The CDR3 runs to 16 residues. V shed 4 bases and J 7 bases; nucleotides not matched to a gene: 10. CDR3 sequence reads: CAISVPSGSAGNEQFF. CDR3 DNA sequence: TGTGCCATCAGTGTCCCTAGCGGGAGTGCGGGGAATGAGCAGTTCTTC.

The J gene is TRBJ2-7, the V gene TRBV5-1; 7 bases align to TRBD2. Germline trimming cut 2 bases from V and 2 bases from J; bases unmatched to any gene: 7. The germline gives CDR1 SGHRS, CDR2 YFSETQ. This CDR3 spans 15 amino acids. CDR3 DNA: TGCGCCAGCAGCTTTCGGCCCGCGGGGGCCTACGAGCAGTACTTC. Its protein product is CASSFRPAGAYEQYF.

This clonotype was found a few times. The gene calls are TRBV19 and TRBJ2-6; D unclear. V was shortened by 5 bases and J by 2 bases, with 10 bases between the two germline ends. This CDR3 has 15 residues. Germline V gene lookup returns CDR1 LNHDA and CDR2 SQIVND (reference sequence). CDR3 nucleotide sequence: TGTGCCAGTAGTCCAGGATTCGCTGGGGCCAACGTCCTGACTTTC. Its translation: CASSPGFAGANVLTF.

J is TRBJ2-3 and V is TRBV30, with D unresolved. The germline gives CDR1 GTSNPN, CDR2 SVGIG (reference sequence). Trimming stripped 4 bases from V and 2 bases from J, with 7 bases between. This CDR3 has 12 residues. CDR3 sequence (DNA): TGTGCCTGGATGGTTGACACAGATACGCAGTATTTT. Its protein product is CAWMVDTDTQYF.

This clonotype was counted between two and nine times. The V call is TRBV4-2, the J call TRBJ2-1; a weak D match, TRBD1 (5 bases). CDR1 and CDR2 (germline): LGHNA, YNFKEQ. The CDR3 runs to 17 residues. Trimming removed 0 bases at V and 0 bases at J, with 12 bases between. The CDR3 region is CASSQDPRVSSYNEQFF. CDR3 DNA sequence: TGTGCCAGCAGCCAAGATCCCAGGGTGAGCTCCTACAATGAGCAGTTCTTC.

The gene calls are TRBV12-3 or TRBV12-4 and TRBJ2-7; 10 bases map to TRBD1. J lost 6 bases, V lost 5 bases, and 13 bases had no gene match. The CDR3 length is 16 residues. CDR3 region: CASSRGQGFPNSEQYF. CDR3 bases: TGTGCCAGCAGTAGGGGACAGGGGTTCCCAAATTCCGAGCAGTACTTC.

V is TRBV25-1 and J is TRBJ2-1; 8 bases match TRBD1. Looked up from germline, CDR1 is MGHDK and CDR2 is SYGVNS. V shed 1 base and J 7 bases; nucleotides not matched to a gene: 9. This CDR3 is built from 16 residues. The CDR3 region is CASSEFRTGWGNEQFF. The DNA of the CDR3 is TGTGCCAGCAGTGAATTTCGGACAGGGTGGGGAAATGAGCAGTTCTTC.

The rearrangement joins TRBV12-3 or TRBV12-4 to TRBJ1-5, with a tentative D call TRBD1 (6 bases). V was clipped by 5 bases and J by 5 bases, with 10 bases between them. The CDR3 totals 13 residues. The CDR3 coding sequence is TGTGCCAGCAGTGTGGACAGCCATCAGCCCCAGCATTTT. Its translation: CASSVDSHQPQHF.

This clonotype was seen only a few times. J is TRBJ1-2 and V is TRBV5-1; TRBD1 aligns across 9 bases. V was clipped by 0 bases and J by 6 bases; unmatched bases: 6. The CDR3 has 15 residues. The germline CDR1 and CDR2 sequences are SGHRS and YFSETQ. The CDR3 here is CASSLDGTGFDGYTF. CDR3 nucleotide sequence: TGCGCCAGCAGCTTGGACGGGACAGGGTTCGATGGCTACACCTTC.

The V call is TRBV12-3 or TRBV12-4, the J call TRBJ2-5; 9 nucleotides line up with TRBD2. V was clipped by 5 bases and J by 1 base; unmatched bases: 11. CDR3 length equals 17 residues. For the CDR3, the DNA is TGTGCCAGCAGTCTCGGAGGTAGCGGGAGATCCCAAGAGACCCAGTACTTC. Residues: CASSLGGSGRSQETQYF.

This clonotype was counted many times. The genes are TRBV4-1 and TRBJ2-3; D may be TRBD2 (6 bases). The CDR3 spans 18 residues. V lost 0 bases and J lost 5, with 21 bases in between. Germline lookup yields CDR1 MGHRA and CDR2 YSYEKL. CDR3 residues: CASSQEGHGGMDVDTQYF. Written as DNA, the CDR3 is TGCGCCAGCAGCCAAGAGGGGCACGGCGGGATGGATGTAGATACGCAGTATTTT.

This clonotype was observed a few times. The chain is built from TRBV20-1 and TRBJ2-1; 9 nucleotides match TRBD2. CDR3 length: 16 amino acids. Germline V gene data show CDR1 as DFQATT and CDR2 as SNEGSKA (reference sequence). V was pared by 0 bases and J by 8 bases, with 11 bases of the junction left unmatched. The CDR3 DNA reads TGCAGTGCTAGAGATGATAGGCTAGCGGGGTTTTATGAGCAGTTCTTC. It specifies CSARDDRLAGFYEQFF.

In this sample, this clonotype turned up a few times. The chain couples TRBV5-6 to TRBJ1-1; maybe TRBD1 (5 bases). CDR1 and CDR2 (germline): SGHDT, YYEEEE. The CDR3 contains 13 residues. Trimming removed 1 base at V and 2 bases at J, with 6 bases between. In DNA form, the CDR3 reads TGTGCCAGCAGCTTGTGGACAAACACTGAAGCTTTCTTT. Its protein is CASSLWTNTEAFF. The entire variable domain, with the rest obtained from reference TRBV5-6 and TRBJ1-1, is as follows: DAGVTQSPTHLIKTRGQQVTLRCSPKSGHDTVSWYQQALGQGPQFIFQYYEEEERQRGNFPDRFSGHQFPNYSSELNVNALLLGDSALYLCASSLWTNTEAFFGQGTRLTVV.

The chain joins TRBV4-1 to TRBJ2-1; TRBD2 matches 10 bases. The CDR3 is 15 amino acids. Germline V gene sequence: CDR1 MGHRA, CDR2 YSYEKL. Germline trimming cut 4 bases from V and 6 bases from J; bases unmatched to any gene: 6. CDR3 loop: CASSPGLAVINEQFF. Written as DNA, the CDR3 is TGCGCCAGCAGCCCCGGACTAGCGGTAATCAATGAGCAGTTCTTC.

The chain combines TRBV20-1 with TRBJ2-1, with 8 nucleotides matching TRBD2. With V trimmed by 0 bases and J by 0 bases, 4 bases remained unmatched. The CDR3 contains 16 residues. The germline V gene encodes CDR1 DFQATT and CDR2 SNEGSKA (reference sequence). CDR3 nucleotide sequence: TGCAGTGCTAGAGATATAGCGGGAAGCTCCTACAATGAGCAGTTCTTC. Translation: CSARDIAGSSYNEQFF.

This clonotype was picked up many times. V and J are TRBV28 and TRBJ1-2; D is unresolved. V was clipped by 5 bases and J by 4 bases, with 11 bases between them. Germline CDR1 MDHEN, CDR2 SYDVKM. This CDR3 is 13 amino acids long. The CDR3 loop is CASSPRSTYGYTF. The CDR3 bases are TGTGCCAGCAGTCCCAGAAGTACCTATGGCTACACCTTC.

The chain is built from TRBV5-1 and TRBJ2-7; D is undetermined. The V gene's germline CDR1 is SGHRS and CDR2 YFSETQ. V was trimmed by 0 bases and J by 1 base, leaving 14 bases between them. This CDR3 spans 16 amino acids. Written as DNA, the CDR3 is TGCGCCAGCAGCTTGGATCCGTCAACCCAATCCTACGAGCAGTACTTC. Translating gives CASSLDPSTQSYEQYF.

This clonotype was found many times. The chain combines TRBV29-1 with TRBJ2-3; D not certain. The CDR3 contains 12 residues. Trimming removed 5 bases from V and 5 bases from J, with 11 bases in between. CDR1 and CDR2 (germline): SQVTM, ANQGSEA. CDR3 sequence (DNA): TGCAGCGTTAACGTAATCGAAGATACGCAGTATTTT. Amino acids: CSVNVIEDTQYF.

This clonotype was found a few times. This sequence joins TRBV12-5 and TRBJ1-1; 9 bases line up with TRBD1. Germline loops: CDR1 LGHNT, CDR2 FRNRAP. V trimming: 5 bases; J trimming: 3 bases; junction bases outside the gene matches: 4. CDR3 length equals 14 residues. The chain's CDR3 is CASGPDRGDTEAFF. CDR3 nucleotides: TGTGCTAGTGGTCCGGACAGGGGAGACACTGAAGCTTTCTTT.

There are many counts of this clonotype. The rearrangement uses TRBV29-1 and TRBJ2-7, with a weak D call TRBD1 (5 bases). V gave up 2 bases and J gave up 0 bases, with 8 bases separating them. This CDR3 is 13 amino acids long. CDR1 SQVTM and CDR2 ANQGSEA come from the germline V gene. The DNA for the CDR3 is TGCAGCGTTGAATCTCAGGGCTCCTACGAGCAGTACTTC. Amino acids: CSVESQGSYEQYF.

This clonotype was seen ten or more times. The rearrangement uses TRBV19 and TRBJ2-5; D is uncertain. Deletions cut 0 bases from V and 5 bases from J, with 4 bases between. CDR3 length equals 12 residues. CDR1 and CDR2 from the germline V gene are LNHDA and SQIVND (reference sequence). CDR3 loop: CASSIDFETQYF. The CDR3 DNA sequence: TGTGCCAGTAGTATAGATTTTGAGACCCAGTACTTC.

This clonotype was observed a few times. The genes are TRBV20-1 and TRBJ2-7, with 10 bases identical to TRBD2. Per the germline V gene, CDR1 is DFQATT and CDR2 is SNEGSKA (reference sequence). V lost 3 bases to trimming and J lost 2 bases; unmatched junction nucleotides: 7. CDR3 length: 15 amino acids. The CDR3 nucleotides are TGCAGTGCTAGCGGAGGGACTAGCGCAACCTACGAGCAGTACTTC. Translating it yields CSASGGTSATYEQYF.

This chain joins TRBV6-1 and TRBJ2-7; TRBD1 aligns across 8 bases. Germline V lookup: CDR1 MNHNS, CDR2 SASEGT. Trimming cost V 5 bases and J 4 bases; bases outside gene matches: 7. CDR3 length: 14 residues. The CDR3: CASSRTGRRYEQYF. CDR3 DNA sequence: TGTGCCAGCAGTCGGACAGGGAGAAGGTACGAGCAGTACTTC.

This clonotype appeared many times. The chain employs TRBV29-1 and TRBJ2-7; a possible D gene is TRBD2 (6 bases). Per the germline V gene, CDR1 is SQVTM and CDR2 is ANQGSEA. The CDR3 loop spans 14 amino acids. V lost 8 bases and J lost 3, with 20 bases in between. CDR3 sequence: CSRPDREEGYEQYF. The CDR3 DNA is TGCAGCCGGCCGGATAGGGAGGAGGGCTACGAGCAGTACTTC.

This clonotype was picked up many times. CDR3 in amino acids: CASSLMNGLAGVSGANVLTF. In nucleotides, the CDR3 is TGCGCCAGCAGCTTGATGAACGGACTAGCGGGAGTCTCTGGGGCCAACGTCCTGACTTTC. The J gene is TRBJ2-6, the V gene TRBV5-1; TRBD2 matches 13 bases. Germline values: CDR1 SGHRS, CDR2 YFSETQ. J was trimmed by 0 bases and V by 1 base; bases with no gene match: 7. The CDR3 has 20 amino acids.